The subject of this entry is one TCR beta chain. Its target is not known. The sample contains more than one DNA sequence encoding this CDR3. This record belongs to a study of graft-versus-host responses after intestinal transplantation. Overall study context: Transplant types were multivisceral, liver-intestinal, or isolated intestinal. Anti-thymocyte globulin served as induction for all recipients, who then took tacrolimus and steroids for roughly 3 years.

The CDR3 runs 12 residues. Germline loops: CDR1 MNHEY, CDR2 SVGAGI. Trimming removed 8 bases at V and 2 bases at J, with 10 bases between. Profiling relied on immunoSEQ multiplex PCR, and the TCRdb table lists in-frame clones only, not all of them. Of roughly 100,000 clones listed, roughly 84% are singletons. General observations from the study: Investigators detected GvH clones in recipient marrow, with some emerging earlier in ileum or blood. Peak circulating GvH clone levels were associated with early post-transplant HvG declines.

The chain recombines TRBV6-5 with TRBJ2-7; the D is unclear. The TCR was taken from a human donor who received an intestinal transplant. The sample in question was unstimulated CD4+ T cells sorted from spleen or lymph node cells, obtained before intestinal transplant. The CDR3: CASSFTTYEQYF. CDR3 sequence (DNA): TGTGCCAGCTCTTTCACCACCTACGAGCAGTACTTC.